This T cell receptor (beta chain) emerged from a study of OX40 agonist ivuxolimab in advanced cancers. Context from the whole study: Ivuxolimab, which targeted the costimulatory receptor OX40 (CD134), was an agonistic, fully human IgG2 monoclonal antibody. Intravenous ivuxolimab was administered to patients every 2 weeks at six dose levels: 0.01, 0.1, 0.3, 1.5, 3 and 10 mg/kg. Of the approximately 53 patients in dose escalation, 19 had hepatocellular carcinoma, around 15 had melanoma, 9 had renal cell carcinoma and 9 had head and neck cancer. In the dose-escalation cohort, 65% to 85% of patients were male, and the mean age was 60 years with a range of roughly 23 to 79. Prior anti-PD-1, anti-PD-L1 or anti-CTLA-4 therapy was permitted, and checkpoint inhibitors had been received by more than 35% of dose-escalation patients. Partial responses were achieved by three dose-escalation patients, of whom one had hepatocellular carcinoma and two had cutaneous melanoma. Peripheral TCRbeta sequencing was intended to test whether TCR sequence diversity was altered and clonal T-cell expansion was caused by ivuxolimab. The paper describes the monotherapy dose-escalation part (N ≈ 51 patients) of the phase I trial of ivuxolimab.

Beyond this particular receptor, the publication reports: At doses of 0.1 to 3.0 mg/kg, clonal expansion of both CD4+ and CD8+ T cells in blood was seen between baseline and week 6. Low levels of normalized T-cell clonal expansion were also shown by some nonresponding patients. Partial responders in the 0.1-3.0 mg/kg groups had among the lowest normalized peripheral clonal expansion, especially among CD8+ T cells. After ivuxolimab, more expanded clones were found on average in CD8+ T cells than in CD4+ T cells. Antigen specificity was not determined for the clonally expanded peripheral T cells.

The trial excluded patients who had a history of autoimmune disease or who were on systemic immunosuppression. In every dose cohort, peripheral blood was drawn for TCR sequencing at baseline, cycle 4 day 1, and cycle 7 day 1. Samples came from an open-label, multicenter, first-in-human phase I dose-escalation trial of ivuxolimab. The trial enrolled adults with locally advanced or metastatic head and neck squamous cell, hepatocellular, melanoma or renal cell carcinoma. Before TCR sequencing, CD4+ and CD8+ T cells were separately sorted from peripheral blood. A word on this clone: There is no known antigen for this receptor. Per-base qualities were not stored, and no clone one base away is much larger.

To sequence the TCRbeta CDR3 region, genomic DNA was isolated from the sorted cells. The immunoSEQ Assay was used to sequence the TCRbeta CDR3 regions. TCRdb obtained this table from immuneACCESS and retained in-frame rearrangements with V and J assigned. These tables miss some clones; where compared with another copy, unresolved V genes account for less than half of the shortfall, and the remainder is unexplained. Here the sample has around 110,000 clones; 90% occur a single time. Jointly, the top ten make up 0.4% to 0.6% of the sample. CDR3 length: 16 amino acids, cysteine to phenylalanine. The read is trimmed to its CDR3 DNA, 48 bases read in frame from base 1. The junction shows trimming of 4 bases on V and 4 bases on J, and the gene matches do not reach 13 bases of it. From the germline V gene (reference sequence), CDR1 is SGHNT and CDR2 is YYREEE.

The chain is assembled from TRBV5-4 and TRBJ1-2, and TRBD1 aligns with 7 junction nucleotides. The clonotype originates from an adult with an advanced solid tumor such as melanoma, head and neck, liver or kidney cancer. The sequencing used CD4+ or CD8+ T cells sorted from blood, collected in a trial of the OX40 agonist ivuxolimab. The nucleotides read TGTGCCAGCAGCCCACCGCCCACAGGGGACAGCTATGGCTACACCTTC. Its product reads: CASSPPPTGDSYGYTF. The CDR3 plus the reference TRBV5-4 and TRBJ1-2 genes for the other parts give the full variable domain: ETGVTQSPTHLIKTRGQQVTLRCSSQSGHNTVSWYQQALGQGPQFIFQYYREEENGRGNFPPRFSGLQFPNYSSELNVNALELDDSALYLCASSPPPTGDSYGYTFGSGTRLTVV.